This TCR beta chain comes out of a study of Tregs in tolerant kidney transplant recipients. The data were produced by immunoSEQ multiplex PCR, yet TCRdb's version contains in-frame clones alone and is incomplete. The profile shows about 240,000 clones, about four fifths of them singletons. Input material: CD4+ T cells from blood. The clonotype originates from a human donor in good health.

The CDR3 loop reads CAWGRSSYEQYF. In DNA form, the CDR3 reads TGTGCCTGGGGGAGGAGCTCCTACGAGCAGTACTTC. This chain links TRBV30 with TRBJ2-7, with D possibly TRBD2 on 6 matching bases. In germline, CDR1 is GTSNPN, CDR2 SVGIG (reference sequence). Trimming stripped 5 bases from V and 0 bases from J, with 8 bases between. The CDR3 runs to 12 residues.